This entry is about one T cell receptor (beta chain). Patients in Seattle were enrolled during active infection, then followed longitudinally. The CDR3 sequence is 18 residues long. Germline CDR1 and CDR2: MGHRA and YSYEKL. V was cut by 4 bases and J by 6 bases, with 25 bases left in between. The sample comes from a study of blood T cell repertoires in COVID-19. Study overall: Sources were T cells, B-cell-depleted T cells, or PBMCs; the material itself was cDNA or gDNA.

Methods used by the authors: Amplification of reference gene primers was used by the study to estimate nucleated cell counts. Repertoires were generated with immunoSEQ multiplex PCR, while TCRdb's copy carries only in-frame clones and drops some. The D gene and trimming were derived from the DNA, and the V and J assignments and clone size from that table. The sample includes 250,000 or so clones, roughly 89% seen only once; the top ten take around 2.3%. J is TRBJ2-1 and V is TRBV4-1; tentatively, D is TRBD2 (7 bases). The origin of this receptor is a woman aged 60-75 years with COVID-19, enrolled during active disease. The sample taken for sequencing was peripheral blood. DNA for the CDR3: TGCGCCAGCAGCCCAGAGGGGGGGGGCCCATTGTTTGTCAATGAGCAGTTCTTC. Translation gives CASSPEGGGPLFVNEQFF.